Following are 32 T cell receptor beta chains from one sample sequenced in a study of blood T cells in healthy people across ages. It was with a sample-barcoded 5' primer and a J-beta primer mix that a second PCR of roughly 6 to 11 cycles was run. TCRdb called the 5' RACE reads again in MiXCR, with one record for every CDR3 protein. Here the sample spans about 1.6 million distinct CDR3 sequences, roughly a third being singletons. Sequenced material: blood. The receptors here all came from a woman aged 25 to 39 in good health.

In regard to this clonotype: One end of the junction is discordant with germline, which a read error may explain. The chain is built from TRBV9 and TRBJ2-2, with D unresolved. The length of the CDR3 is 13 residues. Germline V lookup: CDR1 SGDLS, CDR2 YYNGEE. The CDR3 nucleotides are TGTGCCGGCAGCCCGATGATCCGAGGGGAGCTGTTTTTT. Translating it yields CAGSPMIRGELFF.

The rearrangement joins TRBV27 to TRBJ2-7; D remains ambiguous. V gave up 2 bases and J gave up 2 bases, with 16 bases separating them. The CDR3 totals 16 residues. Germline CDR1 MNHEY, CDR2 SMNVEV (reference sequence). CDR3 bases: TGTGCCAGCAGTTTAACTATTTGGCACGGAGCCTACGAGCAGTACTTC. Translating it yields CASSLTIWHGAYEQYF.

This clonotype was seen ten or more times. The chain combines TRBV28 with TRBJ2-7; TRBD2 aligns across 11 bases. Per the germline V gene, CDR1 is MDHEN and CDR2 is SYDVKM. The CDR3 is 14 residues long. J gave up 5 bases and V 2 bases, and 2 bases lay outside the gene matches. The CDR3 DNA reads as TGTGCCAGCAGTTTAACTAGCGGGAGTCACGAGCAGTACTTC. Residues: CASSLTSGSHEQYF.

The chain combines TRBV4-1 with TRBJ2-3; 10 bases line up with TRBD2. The CDR3 sequence is 18 residues long. Unmatched junction bases numbered 8, after V lost 1 base and J lost 1 base. Germline V gene lookup returns CDR1 MGHRA and CDR2 YSYEKL. In DNA form, the CDR3 reads TGCGCCAGCAGCCAAGTAGGGACTAGCGCCCGCCGCACAGATACGCAGTATTTT. The encoded protein is CASSQVGTSARRTDTQYF.

The V gene is TRBV2, the J gene TRBJ2-1, with a tentative D call TRBD2 (6 bases). CDR3 size: 13 residues. Trimming stripped 3 bases from V and 7 bases from J, with 10 bases between. CDR1 and CDR2 from the germline V gene are SNHLY and FYNNEI. CDR3 DNA sequence: TGTGCCAGCAGTGATAATGGGAGGAATGAGCAGTTCTTC. This codes for CASSDNGRNEQFF.

This clonotype was seen a handful of times. The chain has TRBV5-1 and TRBJ2-7; TRBD2 matches 9 bases. J gave up 5 bases and V 3 bases, and 6 bases lay outside the gene matches. This CDR3 region has 14 residues. Germline V gives CDR1 SGHRS, CDR2 YFSETQ. The CDR3: CASSWVAGENEQYF. In DNA form, the CDR3 reads TGCGCCAGCAGCTGGGTAGCGGGAGAAAACGAGCAGTACTTC. Combining the CDR3 with reference TRBV5-1 and TRBJ2-7 gives the whole variable domain KAGVTQTPRYLIKTRGQQVTLSCSPISGHRSVSWYQQTPGQGLQFLFEYFSETQRNKGNFPGRFSGRQFSNSRSEMNVSTLELGDSALYLCASSWVAGENEQYFGPGTRLTVT.

This chain joins TRBV3-1 and TRBJ2-7, with D perhaps matching TRBD1 (5 bases). The CDR3 contains 14 residues. Trimming cost V 4 bases and J 0 bases, with 10 bases left between them. The germline V gene has CDR1 LGHDT and CDR2 YNNKEL (reference sequence). Here the CDR3 reads CASSPDISSYEQYF. CDR3 DNA sequence: TGTGCCAGCAGCCCGGACATAAGCTCCTACGAGCAGTACTTC.

This clonotype was observed a handful of times. This could be a read error, since a much larger clone is one nucleotide away. The chain uses TRBV12-3 or TRBV12-4 and TRBJ1-2, with 7 bases fitting TRBD1. This CDR3 region has 14 residues. The V gene end was trimmed by 1 base and the J gene end by 4 bases; junction bases not matched to a gene: 3. In DNA form, the CDR3 reads TGTGCCAGCAGTTTAGTACGGACAGGCTATGGCTACACCTTC. Translation: CASSLVRTGYGYTF.

The chain is built from TRBV6-2 or TRBV6-3 and TRBJ2-7; a weak D match, TRBD2 (7 bases). CDR3 size: 14 residues. CDR1 and CDR2 from the germline V gene are MNHEY and SVGEGT. V lost 9 bases, J lost 0 bases, and 15 bases lay in between. The CDR3 DNA reads TGTGCCAGGAAAATGGGGGGGCACTCCTACGAGCAGTACTTC. Protein: CARKMGGHSYEQYF.

This rearrangement joins TRBV12-3 or TRBV12-4 to TRBJ1-1, with 7 bases fitting TRBD1. The CDR3 consists of 16 residues. Germline trimming cut 5 bases from V and 0 bases from J; bases unmatched to any gene: 9. CDR3 protein: CASSPGQLYMNTEAFF. The CDR3, as DNA: TGTGCCAGCAGTCCGGGACAGTTATACATGAACACTGAAGCTTTCTTT.

Regarding this clonotype: This may be a read error: a much more frequent sequence differs by one nucleotide. CDR3 amino acids: CTSSQGHLLAGEETQYF. The CDR3, as DNA: TGCACCAGCAGCCAGGGACACCTACTAGCGGGAGAAGAGACCCAGTACTTC. V usage is TRBV4-1 and J usage is TRBJ2-5; 11 bases line up with TRBD2. Germline assignment: CDR1 MGHRA and CDR2 YSYEKL. The CDR3 spans 17 residues.

Notes on this clonotype: A much more abundant neighbour one base away suggests this may be a read error. V usage is TRBV20-1 and J usage is TRBJ1-1; perhaps TRBD1 as D (6 bases). Germline lookup yields CDR1 DFQATT and CDR2 SNEGSKA (reference sequence). The V end was cut by 5 bases, the J end by 4 bases, with 23 bases between. This CDR3 has 16 amino acids. Written as DNA, the CDR3 is TGCAGTGCTCTCAACAGGGACAACGTAGTAGGCACTGAAGCTTTCTTT. The encoded protein is CSALNRDNVVGTEAFF.

This clonotype was observed a few times. The chain employs TRBV5-1 and TRBJ2-1; D possibly corresponds to TRBD2 (6 bases). Germline assignment: CDR1 SGHRS and CDR2 YFSETQ. CDR3 length equals 17 residues. Trimming removed 4 bases from V and 1 base from J, with 18 bases in between. The CDR3 protein is CASSPSPGAPSYNEQFF. The CDR3 DNA is TGCGCCAGCAGCCCGTCCCCGGGAGCGCCATCCTACAATGAGCAGTTCTTC.

Turning to this clonotype: A single base separates this from a much larger clone, so it may be a read error. The CDR3 reads CASSLNSDTEAFF. CDR3 bases: TGTGCCAGCAGCTTAAACAGTGACACTGAAGCTTTCTTT. The chain uses TRBV13 and TRBJ1-1; no definite D call. Looked up from germline, CDR1 is PRHDT and CDR2 is FYEKMQ (reference sequence). The CDR3 loop spans 13 amino acids. V lost 2 bases to trimming and J lost 3 bases, with 7 bases between them.

Points on this clonotype: No conserved phenylalanine or tryptophan ends this CDR3, so it is likely a read error. The chain joins TRBV2 to TRBJ2-5, with TRBD2 matching over 10 bases. With the DNA end fitting TRBJ2-7 better, the J assignment may be wrong. The germline V gene encodes CDR1 SNHLY and CDR2 FYNNEI. This CDR3 is 15 amino acids long. DNA for the CDR3: TGTGCCAGCAGAGAGGTAGCGGGGGGATTCCACGAGCAGTACTGC. The encoded protein is CASREVAGGFHEQYC.

This clonotype was found many times. The CDR3 nucleotides read TGCAGCGCCGAGGGGCTAGATGAGCAGTTCTTC. Translated, it gives CSAEGLDEQFF. The rearrangement joins TRBV29-1 to TRBJ2-1; D is tentatively TRBD1 or TRBD2 (5 bases each). With 7 bases removed from V and 8 bases from J, the gap between germline ends came to 12 bases. CDR1 is SQVTM, CDR2 ANQGSEA, per germline. CDR3 length: 11 residues.

The chain carries TRBV11-2 and TRBJ2-4; D may match TRBD1 or TRBD2 (5 bases each). The CDR3 has 14 residues. CDR1 and CDR2 from the germline V gene are SGHAT and FQNNGV. V was shortened by 7 bases and J by 6 bases, with 16 bases between the two germline ends. CDR3 loop: CASTRGRGGNIQYF. Here the CDR3 DNA reads TGTGCCAGCACCAGAGGACGGGGCGGAAACATTCAGTACTTC.

This clonotype was detected a few times. The gene calls are TRBV28 and TRBJ1-5; tentatively, D is TRBD1 (6 bases). Germline CDR1 and CDR2: MDHEN and SYDVKM. Trimming took off 3 bases at V and 6 bases at J, with 15 bases between the two ends. This CDR3 spans 15 amino acids. CDR3: CASSLARQGSQPQHF. CDR3 nucleotides: TGTGCCAGCAGTTTGGCAAGGCAGGGGAGTCAGCCCCAGCATTTT.

The chain employs TRBV9 and TRBJ2-5; 7 bases fit TRBD1. The junction had 6 bases not matched to a gene; V was cut back by 0 bases and J by 1 base. This CDR3 contains 16 residues. CDR1 and CDR2 (germline): SGDLS, YYNGEE. The DNA for the CDR3 is TGTGCCAGCAGCGTAGCTTTCGGACAGGTCCAAGAGACCCAGTACTTC. Translation: CASSVAFGQVQETQYF.

The genes are TRBV6-1 and TRBJ1-1; 7 nucleotides agree with TRBD1. Germline V lookup: CDR1 MNHNS, CDR2 SASEGT. This CDR3 comprises 15 residues. V lost 7 bases to trimming and J lost 3 bases; unmatched junction nucleotides: 11. CDR3 loop: CASNLRGGWDTEAFF. The CDR3 DNA is TGTGCCAGCAACCTTAGAGGGGGCTGGGACACTGAAGCTTTCTTT.

This rearrangement joins TRBV27 to TRBJ1-5; 12 bases agree with TRBD1. V was clipped by 4 bases and J by 6 bases; unmatched bases: 10. CDR1 and CDR2 (germline): MNHEY, SMNVEV (reference sequence). The CDR3 contains 17 residues. The CDR3 DNA reads as TGTGCCAGCAGTTCGTCCCGGGACAGGGGGCCGTCTCAGCCCCAGCATTTT. Its protein is CASSSSRDRGPSQPQHF.

As regards this clonotype: A much larger clone differs from this one at a single base, so this may be a read error. This chain uses TRBV4-1 with TRBJ2-5, with TRBD1 as a possible D gene (6 bases). The J call is doubtful: the DNA matches TRBJ2-7 better. The CDR3 has 15 amino acids. Germline V lookup: CDR1 MGHRA, CDR2 YSYEKL. This CDR3 is CASSQDQGRGYEQYF. The CDR3, as DNA: TGCGCCAGCAGCCAAGATCAGGGCAGGGGCTACGAGCAGTACTTC.

The chain recombines TRBV4-1 with TRBJ2-7; D is unclear. CDR3 length: 14 amino acids. The germline V gene encodes CDR1 MGHRA and CDR2 YSYEKL. The ends were cut back, 3 bases at V and 6 bases at J, with 15 bases in the middle. The CDR3 loop reads CASSQRPMGFEQYF. CDR3 bases: TGCGCCAGCAGCCAGCGCCCGATGGGGTTCGAGCAGTACTTC.

This clonotype was seen more than once but under ten times. The rearrangement links TRBV6-6 to TRBJ2-1; D is unclear. The CDR3 is 14 residues long. Per germline, CDR1 MNHNY and CDR2 SVGAGI (reference sequence). Trimming shortened V by 6 bases and J by 2 bases, and 11 bases separated the two germline ends. CDR3 DNA: TGTGCCAGCAGACAGACCCGGACCTACAATGAGCAGTTCTTC. Translating it yields CASRQTRTYNEQFF.

The chain joins TRBV29-1 to TRBJ2-7, with no clear D. This CDR3 contains 13 residues. Trimming took off 6 bases at V and 4 bases at J, with 16 bases between the two ends. Germline CDR1 is SQVTM and CDR2 is ANQGSEA. CDR3 sequence reads: CSVGPDGKYEQYF. The DNA of the CDR3 is TGCAGCGTCGGCCCGGACGGAAAATACGAGCAGTACTTC.

The chain's CDR3 is CSARASTLYGYTF. The CDR3, as DNA: TGCAGTGCTAGAGCGTCAACCCTATATGGCTACACCTTC. The gene calls are TRBV20-1 and TRBJ1-2; D is undetermined. V lost 1 base and J 5 bases, leaving 11 bases between the germline ends. The CDR3 length is 13 residues. The V gene's germline CDR1 is DFQATT and CDR2 SNEGSKA (reference sequence).

This rearrangement joins TRBV6-6 to TRBJ1-4, with a weak D call TRBD1 (5 bases). Trimming took 5 bases from V and 8 from J, leaving 12 bases between them. This CDR3 is built from 13 residues. CDR1 and CDR2 (germline): MNHNY, SVGAGI (reference sequence). This CDR3 reads CASSGGLYEKLFF. In nucleotides, the CDR3 is TGTGCCAGCAGTGGGGGACTTTACGAAAAACTGTTTTTT.

V usage is TRBV3-1 and J usage is TRBJ2-3; D uncertain. The CDR3 is made up of 15 amino acids. Looked up from germline, CDR1 is LGHDT and CDR2 is YNNKEL (reference sequence). Between the trimmed V and J ends, which lost 2 bases and 3 bases, there was a span of 12 bases. DNA of the CDR3: TGTGCCAGCAGCCAATTGAACCAACCAACAGATACGCAGTATTTT. Its protein product is CASSQLNQPTDTQYF.

For the CDR3, the DNA is TGTGCCAGCAGCTTAGAGGTCGGACAGGGGGCCGGAGGCTACACCTTC. This codes for CASSLEVGQGAGGYTF. This chain links TRBV7-9 with TRBJ1-2; 11 nucleotides match TRBD1. CDR1 is SEHNR and CDR2 is FQNEAQ in the germline V gene (reference sequence). Losses at the gene ends were 1 base for V and 8 bases for J; bases not matched to a gene: 9. There are 16 residues in the CDR3.

The chain joins TRBV6-1 to TRBJ2-3; 10 bases are shared with TRBD2. Per the germline V gene, CDR1 is MNHNS and CDR2 is SASEGT. V was pared by 2 bases and J by 5 bases, with 7 bases of the junction left unmatched. The CDR3 sequence is 16 residues long. The CDR3 loop is CASSEPSGRAVDTQYF. The CDR3 DNA follows: TGTGCCAGCAGTGAACCCAGCGGGAGGGCAGTAGATACGCAGTATTTT.

This clonotype has more than one count but fewer than ten. The chain carries TRBV9 and TRBJ2-7; no clear D gene. Per the germline V gene, CDR1 is SGDLS and CDR2 is YYNGEE. V lost 0 bases to trimming and J lost 2 bases, with 12 bases between them. The CDR3 has 15 residues. The CDR3 sequence: CASSVAYGPPYEQYF. DNA of the CDR3: TGTGCCAGCAGCGTAGCTTACGGGCCCCCCTACGAGCAGTACTTC.

This clonotype was seen more than once but under ten times. The DNA of the CDR3 is TGTGCCAGCAGCCAAGATCTCTCTTTATGGGCAGTCGCAGGGGATACGCAGTATTTT. Translating it yields CASSQDLSLWAVAGDTQYF. The V gene is TRBV14, the J gene TRBJ2-3, with D perhaps matching TRBD1 (5 bases). Germline lookup yields CDR1 SGHDN and CDR2 FVKESK. The CDR3 is 19 residues long. Trimming shortened V by 0 bases and J by 6 bases, and 25 bases separated the two germline ends.